Sequencing of this TCR beta chain was carried out in a study of blood T cell repertoires in COVID-19 (dated by TCRdb to 2018 to 2020). About the full investigation: The collaborator samples originated in the United States, Italy and Spain and spanned the acute and convalescent phases of COVID-19. The prospective study material was composed of cDNA or gDNA derived from T cells, B-cell-depleted T cells, or PBMCs. The dataset comprised deeply sampled blood TCRbeta repertoires from subjects exposed to, actively infected with, or recovered from COVID-19. The repertoires were released in a freely available public database meant as a resource for research on the immune response to SARS-CoV-2. Samples came from the ongoing ImmuneRACE study (first 160 participants) plus 1,254 subjects from 6 global collaborators. Nearly every sample came with metadata listing a de-identified subject ID, COVID-19 status, age in years and sex. HLA class I and class II types, where available, came from metadata supplied by the sample provider rather than from assay-based typing.

Points the paper makes about the study in general: The amount of clinical and demographic metadata varied by source and participant and was provided uncurated.

Whole blood was collected in K2EDTA tubes by collaborating institutions according to the institutions' own protocols. For TCRbeta analysis, collaborators shipped samples as frozen whole blood, isolated PBMCs, or DNA extracted from either of those sample types. TCRbeta CDR3 regions were amplified from genomic DNA by means of the immunoSEQ Assay, a bias-controlled multiplex PCR. The authors' pipeline ran thus. Nucleated cell counts per sample were estimated from amplification of reference gene primers within the assay. To quantify the absolute abundance of each unique TCRbeta CDR3 rearrangement, sequence reads were collapsed and filtered. For each sample, productive Simpson clonality was calculated by taking the square root of Simpson's diversity index across productive rearrangements. TCRdb limited this immuneACCESS table to in-frame rearrangements with V and J called. A share of clones is missing; checked studies link under half to unresolved V genes, and the rest is unexplained. That table supplies the V and J calls and clone size; D and trimming were determined from the DNA. The sample table holds some 370,000 clones, of which around 92% were seen once. The ten largest clonotypes hold 0.95% to 1.5% of the sample.

This clone was recorded only once. Its specific antigen is unknown. One base away there is no much larger clone; base qualities are not given. Based on the germline V gene (reference sequence), the CDR1 and CDR2 sequences are LGHDT and YNNKEL. There are 16 amino acids in the CDR3, from cysteine to phenylalanine inclusive. The read is trimmed to its CDR3 DNA, 48 bases read in frame from base 1. V is trimmed back by 2 bases and J by 3 bases, and the junction contains 6 bases that no gene match accounts for. The origin of this receptor is a man in his forties with acute or convalescent COVID-19. This chain joins TRBV3-1 (or the pseudogene TRBV3-2) to TRBJ1-3; TRBD1 matches 8 bases in the middle. Sequenced input: peripheral blood. The DNA is as follows: TGTGCCAGCAGCCAAAACCCCGGGACAGGTGGAAACACCATATATTTT. The translation is CASSQNPGTGGNTIYF.